The clone carrying this T cell receptor (beta chain) was detected a few times. What it recognizes is unknown. This sample stems from a study of T cell repertoires in cytomegalovirus infection. Study-wide background: Both a matching HLA type and CMV infection were indicated by public TCR beta signatures. Whole-study findings and limits: HLA-C-restricted CMV clonotypes gave the most frequent clonotype in two of eight donors. The cumulative frequency of public TCR beta families distinguished individuals who carried CMV together with the relevant HLA.

A single record per CDR3 protein comes from TCRdb applying MiXCR to the reads. This table has over 300,000 distinct CDR3 sequences, roughly 15% appearing once. V was pared by 6 bases and J by 9 bases, with 6 bases of the junction left unmatched. CDR1 and CDR2 from the germline V gene are SQVTM and ANQGSEA. There are 12 residues in the CDR3. V and J are TRBV29-1 and TRBJ1-1; 11 nucleotides line up with TRBD1. The source of this sequence is a human donor in good health (CMV status not recorded). Some clones in this sample may be carry-over from other donors' samples. Material for sequencing was PBMCs. The CDR3 bases are TGCAGCGTCCGGACAGGGGGCGGTAAAGCTTTCTTT. It codes for CSVRTGGGKAFF.